Listed below are T cell receptor beta chains from one sample, sequenced in a study of T cell responses to AZD1222 COVID-19 vaccine. Generated by immunoSEQ multiplex PCR, the TCRdb table keeps only in-frame clones and is missing some. Found here are 90,000 to 120,000 clones, approximately 93% of them singletons; the top ten hold around 5%. This material consisted of peripheral blood, taken on day 0 of AZD1222 vaccination. These receptors came from an adult in good health. CDR3s include the opening cysteine and the closing phenylalanine or tryptophan. Each record gives: J gene, V gene, clone size, D gene, CDR3 protein, CDR3 DNA. The D gene is left open where the match is weak. Expanded clones are given a class, and other clones once, few, many or no size at all.

J gene: TRBJ2-3; V gene: TRBV19; clone size: once; D gene: .; CDR3 protein: CASSAFQGITDTQYF; CDR3 DNA: TGTGCCAGTAGTGCCTTTCAGGGGATCACAGATACGCAGTATTTT
J gene: TRBJ2-3; V gene: TRBV10-3; clone size: .; D gene: .; CDR3 protein: CAISGTGEEQYF; CDR3 DNA: TGTGCCATCAGCGGGACGGGGGAGGAGCAGTATTTT
J gene: TRBJ2-7; V gene: TRBV7-9; clone size: .; D gene: TRBD2; CDR3 protein: CASSLAGGLATYEQYF; CDR3 DNA: TGTGCCAGCAGCTTAGCGGGAGGACTAGCGACCTACGAGCAGTACTTC
J gene: TRBJ1-3; V gene: TRBV28; clone size: .; D gene: .; CDR3 protein: CASSHGTATGNTIYF; CDR3 DNA: TGTGCCAGCTCACATGGGACCGCTACTGGAAACACCATATATTTT
J gene: TRBJ1-5; V gene: TRBV5-1; clone size: .; D gene: .; CDR3 protein: CASSLDVGQPQHF; CDR3 DNA: TGCGCCAGCAGCTTGGACGTCGGGCAGCCCCAGCATTTT
J gene: TRBJ2-3; V gene: TRBV19; clone size: once; D gene: .; CDR3 protein: CASRRDASTDTQYF; CDR3 DNA: TGTGCCAGTAGACGGGACGCAAGCACAGATACGCAGTATTTT
J gene: TRBJ2-1; V gene: TRBV7-3; clone size: .; D gene: TRBD2; CDR3 protein: CASSSSGRRGGEQFF; CDR3 DNA: TGTGCCAGCAGCTCTAGCGGGAGGCGGGGAGGTGAGCAGTTCTTC
J gene: TRBJ2-7; V gene: TRBV6-4; clone size: once; D gene: .; CDR3 protein: CASSDSNLRGDF; CDR3 DNA: TGTGCCAGCAGTGACTCGAACTTAAGAGGGGACTTC
J gene: TRBJ1-5; V gene: TRBV19; clone size: .; D gene: TRBD1; CDR3 protein: CASSRRQGSNQPQHF; CDR3 DNA: TGTGCCAGTAGTAGAAGACAGGGTAGCAATCAGCCCCAGCATTTT
J gene: TRBJ2-5; V gene: TRBV15; clone size: .; D gene: TRBD2; CDR3 protein: CATSRDLETSGSETQYF; CDR3 DNA: TGTGCCACCAGCAGAGATCTTGAAACTAGCGGGAGTGAGACCCAGTACTTC
J gene: TRBJ2-1; V gene: TRBV9; clone size: .; D gene: .; CDR3 protein: CASSVTSVHYNEQFF; CDR3 DNA: TGTGCCAGCAGCGTAACGTCCGTTCACTACAATGAGCAGTTCTTC
J gene: TRBJ2-3; V gene: TRBV5-1; clone size: .; D gene: .; CDR3 protein: CASSARLVSDTQYF; CDR3 DNA: TGCGCCAGCAGCGCGCGACTAGTTTCAGATACGCAGTATTTT
J gene: TRBJ2-5; V gene: TRBV10-3; clone size: .; D gene: TRBD1; CDR3 protein: CAISDGTGGAGWETQYF; CDR3 DNA: TGTGCCATCAGTGATGGGACAGGGGGCGCAGGGTGGGAGACCCAGTACTTC
J gene: TRBJ2-7; V gene: TRBV2; clone size: .; D gene: .; CDR3 protein: CASSGREDYEQYF; CDR3 DNA: TGTGCCAGCAGTGGCAGGGAGGACTACGAGCAGTACTTC
J gene: TRBJ2-7; V gene: TRBV21-1; clone size: .; D gene: .; CDR3 protein: CASSKALQGKSRGYEQYF; CDR3 DNA: TGTGCCAGCAGCAAAGCGCTACAGGGGAAAAGTAGGGGATACGAGCAGTACTTC
J gene: TRBJ2-3; V gene: TRBV7-6; clone size: .; D gene: TRBD2; CDR3 protein: CASSLGTSGMTDTQYF; CDR3 DNA: TGTGCCAGCAGCTTAGGAACTAGCGGTATGACAGATACGCAGTATTTT
J gene: TRBJ1-1; V gene: TRBV3-1/TRBV3-2; clone size: .; D gene: .; CDR3 protein: CASSAWGESRRAFF; CDR3 DNA: TGTGCCAGCAGCGCATGGGGGGAATCTCGTCGGGCTTTCTTT
J gene: TRBJ2-5; V gene: TRBV2; clone size: .; D gene: .; CDR3 protein: CASSDGAGQETQYF; CDR3 DNA: TGTGCCAGCAGTGATGGGGCAGGGCAAGAGACCCAGTACTTC
J gene: TRBJ2-7; V gene: TRBV27; clone size: .; D gene: .; CDR3 protein: CASSFNAGPTYEQYF; CDR3 DNA: TGTGCCAGCAGTTTTAACGCAGGTCCTACCTACGAGCAGTACTTC
J gene: TRBJ2-7; V gene: TRBV4-2; clone size: .; D gene: .; CDR3 protein: CASSQDSQDWADYEQYF; CDR3 DNA: TGTGCCAGCAGCCAAGATTCCCAGGACTGGGCGGACTACGAGCAGTACTTC
J gene: TRBJ1-4; V gene: TRBV28; clone size: .; D gene: .; CDR3 protein: CASSFSTGEKLFF; CDR3 DNA: TGTGCCAGCAGTTTCTCGACGGGTGAAAAACTGTTTTTT
J gene: TRBJ2-1; V gene: TRBV19; clone size: .; D gene: .; CDR3 protein: CASSILGGPYNEQFF; CDR3 DNA: TGTGCCAGTAGTATTCTGGGTGGGCCTTACAATGAGCAGTTCTTC
J gene: TRBJ2-7; V gene: TRBV7-2; clone size: .; D gene: TRBD2; CDR3 protein: CASSFTAGGYEQYF; CDR3 DNA: TGTGCCAGCAGCTTTACGGCGGGAGGCTACGAGCAGTACTTC
J gene: TRBJ1-1; V gene: TRBV1; clone size: .; D gene: .; CDR3 protein: CTSSQYYTGTANTEAFF; CDR3 DNA: TGCACCAGCAGCCAATATTATACCGGGACAGCGAACACTGAAGCTTTCTTT
J gene: TRBJ2-1; V gene: TRBV6-1; clone size: .; D gene: .; CDR3 protein: CASSDLEWSYNEQFF; CDR3 DNA: TGTGCCAGCAGTGATTTAGAATGGTCCTACAATGAGCAGTTCTTC
J gene: TRBJ1-1; V gene: TRBV5-4; clone size: .; D gene: .; CDR3 protein: CASASQGYTEAFF; CDR3 DNA: TGTGCCAGCGCATCACAGGGTTACACTGAAGCTTTCTTT
J gene: TRBJ2-3; V gene: TRBV19; clone size: .; D gene: .; CDR3 protein: CASSTRGTDTQYF; CDR3 DNA: TGTGCCAGTAGTACCCGGGGCACAGATACGCAGTATTTT
J gene: TRBJ1-4; V gene: TRBV19; clone size: .; D gene: .; CDR3 protein: CASSPRSRWDEKLFF; CDR3 DNA: TGTGCCAGTAGTCCGAGGTCCAGGTGGGACGAAAAACTGTTTTTT
J gene: TRBJ1-2; V gene: TRBV6-5; clone size: .; D gene: TRBD1; CDR3 protein: CASSYSGTGGYGYTF; CDR3 DNA: TGTGCCAGCAGTTACTCCGGGACAGGGGGTTATGGCTACACCTTC
J gene: TRBJ2-7; V gene: TRBV6-5; clone size: .; D gene: TRBD1; CDR3 protein: CASSPDRGSYEQYF; CDR3 DNA: TGTGCCAGCAGCCCAGACAGGGGCTCCTACGAGCAGTACTTC
J gene: TRBJ1-2; V gene: TRBV18; clone size: .; D gene: TRBD1; CDR3 protein: CASSPDRANGYTF; CDR3 DNA: TGTGCCAGCTCACCGGACAGGGCAAATGGCTACACCTTC
J gene: TRBJ1-5; V gene: TRBV2; clone size: .; D gene: TRBD1; CDR3 protein: CASSGDRGNQPQHF; CDR3 DNA: TGTGCCAGCAGTGGAGACAGGGGAAATCAGCCCCAGCATTTT
J gene: TRBJ1-1; V gene: TRBV28; clone size: .; D gene: TRBD1; CDR3 protein: CASSLTGGFWNTEAFF; CDR3 DNA: TGTGCCAGCAGCCTAACAGGGGGATTTTGGAACACTGAAGCTTTCTTT
J gene: TRBJ2-7; V gene: TRBV28; clone size: .; D gene: .; CDR3 protein: CASRNRESYEQYF; CDR3 DNA: TGTGCCAGCAGAAACAGGGAGTCCTACGAGCAGTACTTC
J gene: TRBJ1-1; V gene: TRBV5-1; clone size: once; D gene: TRBD1; CDR3 protein: CASSESGTEGTEAFF; CDR3 DNA: TGCGCCAGCAGCGAATCCGGGACAGAGGGCACTGAAGCTTTCTTT
J gene: TRBJ1-1; V gene: TRBV12-5; clone size: once; D gene: .; CDR3 protein: CASGLPPLQAFF; CDR3 DNA: TGTGCTAGTGGTTTGCCCCCCCTCCAAGCTTTCTTT
J gene: TRBJ2-2; V gene: TRBV15; clone size: .; D gene: TRBD2; CDR3 protein: CATSLGGSDTGELFF; CDR3 DNA: TGTGCCACTTCCTTGGGCGGGAGTGACACCGGGGAGCTGTTTTTT
J gene: TRBJ2-4; V gene: TRBV28; clone size: .; D gene: TRBD1; CDR3 protein: CASIPDRETKNIQYF; CDR3 DNA: TGTGCCAGCATCCCGGACAGGGAGACCAAAAACATTCAGTACTTC
J gene: TRBJ1-3; V gene: TRBV19; clone size: .; D gene: TRBD1; CDR3 protein: CASSMTGQAGGNTIYF; CDR3 DNA: TGTGCCAGTAGTATGACGGGACAGGCGGGTGGAAACACCATATATTTT
J gene: TRBJ1-2; V gene: TRBV12-3/TRBV12-4; clone size: .; D gene: .; CDR3 protein: CASSFRDWGGYTF; CDR3 DNA: TGTGCCAGCAGTTTCCGGGACTGGGGGGGCTACACCTTC
J gene: TRBJ1-1; V gene: TRBV4-2; clone size: .; D gene: TRBD1; CDR3 protein: CASSHTGTGNTEAFF; CDR3 DNA: TGTGCCAGCAGCCACACCGGGACAGGGAACACTGAAGCTTTCTTT
J gene: TRBJ2-7; V gene: TRBV3-1/TRBV3-2; clone size: once; D gene: .; CDR3 protein: CASSHWSPGSEQYF; CDR3 DNA: TGTGCCAGCAGCCATTGGTCACCCGGGTCCGAGCAGTACTTC
J gene: TRBJ2-1; V gene: TRBV4-2; clone size: .; D gene: TRBD2; CDR3 protein: CASSQAGREAYNEQFF; CDR3 DNA: TGTGCCAGCAGCCAAGCAGGACGGGAGGCCTACAATGAGCAGTTCTTC
J gene: TRBJ1-2; V gene: TRBV11-2; clone size: few; D gene: .; CDR3 protein: CASSPRGSLAGYTF; CDR3 DNA: TGTGCCAGCAGCCCACGGGGGTCCCTGGCTGGCTACACCTTC
J gene: TRBJ1-2; V gene: TRBV28; clone size: .; D gene: .; CDR3 protein: CASSADSYGYTF; CDR3 DNA: TGTGCCAGCAGTGCTGACTCCTATGGCTACACCTTC
J gene: TRBJ2-7; V gene: TRBV3-1/TRBV3-2; clone size: once; D gene: .; CDR3 protein: CASSGRNRWQYF; CDR3 DNA: TGTGCCAGCAGCGGAAGGAATAGATGGCAGTACTTC
J gene: TRBJ2-2; V gene: TRBV24-1; clone size: .; D gene: .; CDR3 protein: CATSEEPGELFF; CDR3 DNA: TGTGCCACCAGTGAAGAACCCGGGGAGCTGTTTTTT
J gene: TRBJ2-7; V gene: TRBV24-1; clone size: .; D gene: .; CDR3 protein: CATSGNDGQYF; CDR3 DNA: TGTGCCACCAGCGGAAACGATGGGCAGTACTTC
J gene: TRBJ1-2; V gene: TRBV13; clone size: once; D gene: .; CDR3 protein: CASSTHRDGYTF; CDR3 DNA: TGTGCCAGCAGCACCCACAGGGATGGCTACACCTTC
J gene: TRBJ2-7; V gene: TRBV30; clone size: .; D gene: .; CDR3 protein: CAWSGNYEQYF; CDR3 DNA: TGTGCCTGGAGTGGGAACTACGAGCAGTACTTC
J gene: TRBJ1-1; V gene: TRBV9; clone size: .; D gene: .; CDR3 protein: CASSPNRVEDTEAFF; CDR3 DNA: TGTGCCAGCAGCCCCAACAGGGTAGAGGACACTGAAGCTTTCTTT
J gene: TRBJ2-7; V gene: TRBV6-5; clone size: .; D gene: TRBD1; CDR3 protein: CASRMGTGGYYEQYF; CDR3 DNA: TGTGCCAGCAGGATGGGGACAGGGGGATACTACGAGCAGTACTTC
J gene: TRBJ2-3; V gene: TRBV2; clone size: .; D gene: .; CDR3 protein: CASSRVAGAGDTQYF; CDR3 DNA: TGTGCCAGCAGTCGAGTAGCCGGAGCGGGAGATACGCAGTATTTT
J gene: TRBJ1-1; V gene: TRBV5-1; clone size: once; D gene: .; CDR3 protein: CASSPGAGTEAFF; CDR3 DNA: TGCGCCAGCAGCCCGGGGGCGGGAACTGAAGCTTTCTTT